Sequencing of this TCR beta chain was carried out in a study of cytomegalovirus exposure and HLA in healthy donors. Points from the study as a whole: For TCR beta chains, V- and J-gene trimming was later linked to a missense DCLRE1C variant. Most CMV-associated TCR beta chains were later found to appear HLA-restricted. Later analysis indicated greater clonal expansion among HLA-associated TCR beta chains than among equally common other chains.

This PCR relied on a set of 60 Vbeta primers and 13 Jbeta primers. Profiling relied on immunoSEQ multiplex PCR, and the TCRdb table lists in-frame clones only, not all of them. This table holds roughly 36,000 clones. The CDR3 spans 12 residues. Per germline, CDR1 MDHEN and CDR2 SYDVKM. The germline V and J ends were trimmed by 1 base and 4 bases, with 4 bases remaining between them. Comment on this clone: Its cognate antigen is unknown.

Sequencing was carried out using PBMCs. V and J are TRBV28 and TRBJ1-2; D remains unclear. This receptor was obtained from a woman aged 30 to 39 in good health and CMV-seropositive. The CDR3 reads CASSLFSYGYTF. As DNA, the CDR3 is TGTGCCAGCAGTTTATTCAGCTATGGCTACACCTTC.